The 4 T cell receptor beta chains presented below share a single source sample, sequenced in a study of T-cell memory formation after mild COVID-19. TCRdb fed the 5' RACE reads into MiXCR, producing one record per CDR3 protein. The sample shows some 130,000 distinct CDR3 sequences, about 15% of them seen only once. Sequencing input: PBMCs or a T cell subset sorted from them (not recorded which). Source of these receptors: a man between 18 and 29 years old who had mild COVID-19 (a few samples of this study predate the infection). Cell type and time point are not known.

The sample holds a few counts of this clonotype. This sequence joins TRBV4-2 and TRBJ1-6; the D gene is possibly TRBD1 (5 bases). There are 13 residues in the CDR3. The V end was cut by 5 bases, the J end by 7 bases, with 9 bases between. CDR1 and CDR2 from the germline V gene are LGHNA and YNFKEQ. The CDR3 here is CASSGTLNSPLHF. The CDR3 DNA reads TGTGCCAGCAGCGGGACCTTAAATTCACCCCTCCACTTT.

V and J are TRBV10-3 and TRBJ2-7, with 9 bases fitting TRBD2. V lost 5 bases to trimming and J lost 5 bases; unmatched junction nucleotides: 10. Per the germline V gene, CDR1 is ENHRY and CDR2 is SYGVKD. There are 15 residues in the CDR3. The CDR3 DNA sequence: TGTGCCATCAGTAAGCAACTAGCGGGTCAGGACGAGCAGTACTTC. It codes for CAISKQLAGQDEQYF.

This clonotype was recorded a few times. J is TRBJ1-1 and V is TRBV12-3 or TRBV12-4; D might be TRBD1 (5 bases). This CDR3 has 14 amino acids. The V gene lost 2 bases and the J gene lost 6 bases, with 13 bases spanning the gap. The CDR3 DNA is TGTGCCAGCAGTTTACAGGGTTACTTTCCTGAAGCTTTCTTT. Translation: CASSLQGYFPEAFF.

The genes are TRBV4-3 and TRBJ2-4; D is perhaps TRBD1 or TRBD2 (5 bases each). The CDR3 has 16 residues. V shed 0 bases and J shed 7 bases, with 16 bases lying between them. The germline V gene encodes CDR1 LGHNA and CDR2 YSLEER. The CDR3, as DNA: TGCGCCAGCAGCCAAGATAGGCAGGGAGATTTGAACATTCAGTACTTC. Its protein is CASSQDRQGDLNIQYF.